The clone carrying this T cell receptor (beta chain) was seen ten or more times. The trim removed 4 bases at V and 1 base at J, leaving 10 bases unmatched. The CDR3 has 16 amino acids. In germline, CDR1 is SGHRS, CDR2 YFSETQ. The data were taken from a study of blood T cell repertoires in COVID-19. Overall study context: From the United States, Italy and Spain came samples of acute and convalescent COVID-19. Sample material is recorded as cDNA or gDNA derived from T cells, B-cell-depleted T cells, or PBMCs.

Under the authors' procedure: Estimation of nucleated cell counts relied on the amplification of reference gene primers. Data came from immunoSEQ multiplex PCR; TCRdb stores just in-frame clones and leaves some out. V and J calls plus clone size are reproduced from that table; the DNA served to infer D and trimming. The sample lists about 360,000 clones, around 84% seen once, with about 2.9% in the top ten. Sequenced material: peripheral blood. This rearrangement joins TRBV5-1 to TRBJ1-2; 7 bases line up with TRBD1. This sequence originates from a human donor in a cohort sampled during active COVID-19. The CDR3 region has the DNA TGCGCCAGCAGCCCCGCCGGGGCAGGGGGTAACTATGGCTACACCTTC. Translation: CASSPAGAGGNYGYTF.